One T cell receptor (beta chain) is described in this entry. This sequence is one base from a far larger clone and is likely a read error. CDR3 length equals 17 residues. The germline V gene has CDR1 SGHTS and CDR2 YDEGEE. The V gene lost 4 bases and the J gene lost 5 bases, with 24 bases spanning the gap. The record originates from a study of cytomegalovirus exposure and HLA in healthy donors. Primers for the PCR totalled 60 Vbeta and 13 Jbeta. The method was immunoSEQ multiplex PCR; TCRdb's version includes in-frame clones alone and lacks a portion of them. The sample yields under 200,000 clones, around four fifths seen once.

The sequencing input was PBMCs. The source of this sequence is a male donor in good health and CMV-seropositive. This chain connects TRBV5-8 to TRBJ1-1; tentative D call: TRBD1 (5 bases). CDR3 residues: CASSPTVFKGWRTEAFF. The CDR3 DNA is TGTGCCAGCAGCCCAACGGTTTTTAAGGGGTGGAGAACTGAAGCTTTCTTT.